The text below deals with one T cell receptor (beta chain). The data originate from a study of blood T cell repertoires in COVID-19. Study in general: The samples span acute and convalescent COVID-19 from the United States, Italy and Spain. PBMCs, B-cell-depleted T cells, or T cells were the source of the cDNA or gDNA that made up the material.

Libraries were prepared by immunoSEQ multiplex PCR; TCRdb keeps only in-frame clonotypes and omits some of them. The sample holds about 150,000 clones, approximately 90% seen once. The CDR3 runs to 15 residues. Germline lookup yields CDR1 MDHEN and CDR2 SYDVKM. The trim removed 10 bases at V and 0 bases at J, leaving 9 bases unmatched. The sequence derives from a woman between 40 and 55 years old with acute or convalescent COVID-19. Sequencing was carried out using peripheral blood. The rearrangement uses TRBV28 and TRBJ1-3; the match to TRBD1 covers 7 bases. Here the CDR3 DNA reads TGTGCCACCAAGCCCCGGACAGGCTCTGGAAACACCATATATTTT. It codes for CATKPRTGSGNTIYF.